Listed here is a single T cell receptor (beta chain). Its cognate antigen is unknown. Vbeta (60) and Jbeta (13) primers were used in the PCR. Generated by immunoSEQ multiplex PCR, the TCRdb table keeps only in-frame clones and is missing some. The sample gives 150,000 to 200,000 clones, over 60% of which show up once; about 1% is in the top ten. The V end lost 0 bases, the J end lost 16 bases, and 13 bases lay between the germline ends. Germline values: CDR1 GTSNPN, CDR2 SVGIG (reference sequence). This CDR3 has 11 residues. Each donor's status was that of a healthy bone marrow donor. This sample was included in a study of cytomegalovirus exposure and HLA in healthy donors. About the study: Counted in an early data release were 75 million to 85 million unique TCRs from HLA-typed donors.

General study findings and limits: In an earlier analysis, most TCR beta V segments were productive about 87% or about 30% of the time.

The sequencing input was PBMCs. This TCR came from a woman aged 35 to 49 in good health and CMV-seronegative. The chain has TRBV30 and TRBJ1-3; tentative D call: TRBD1 (6 bases). The chain's CDR3 is CAWSVRGASYF. CDR3 bases: TGTGCCTGGAGTGTACGGGGGGCCTCCTATTTT. Filled out from reference TRBV30 and TRBJ1-3, the complete variable domain reads SQTIHQWPATLVQPVGSPLSLECTVEGTSNPNLYWYRQAAGRGLQLLFYSVGIGQISSEVPQNLSASRPQDRQFILSSKKLLLSDSGFYLCAWSVRGASYFGEGSWLTVV.